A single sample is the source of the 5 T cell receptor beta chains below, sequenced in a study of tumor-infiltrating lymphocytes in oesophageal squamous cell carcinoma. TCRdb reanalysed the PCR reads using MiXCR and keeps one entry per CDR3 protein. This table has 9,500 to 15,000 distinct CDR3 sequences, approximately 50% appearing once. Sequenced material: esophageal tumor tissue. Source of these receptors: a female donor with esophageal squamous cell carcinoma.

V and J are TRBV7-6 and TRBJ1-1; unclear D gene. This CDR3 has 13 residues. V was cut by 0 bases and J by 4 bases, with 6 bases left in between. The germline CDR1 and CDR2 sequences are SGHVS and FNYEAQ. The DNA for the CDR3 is TGTGCCAGCAGCTTAGCAGAGCCCACTGAAGCTTTCTTT. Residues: CASSLAEPTEAFF.

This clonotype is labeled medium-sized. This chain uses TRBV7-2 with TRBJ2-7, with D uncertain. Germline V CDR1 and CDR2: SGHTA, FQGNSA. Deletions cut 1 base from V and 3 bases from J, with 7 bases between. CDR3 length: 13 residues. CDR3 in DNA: TGTGCCAGCAGCTTAGTATGGGTCTACGAGCAGTACTTC. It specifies CASSLVWVYEQYF.

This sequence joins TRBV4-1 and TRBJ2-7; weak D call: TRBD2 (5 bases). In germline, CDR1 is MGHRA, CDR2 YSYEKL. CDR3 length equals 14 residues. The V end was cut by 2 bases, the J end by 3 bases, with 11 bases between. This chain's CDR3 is CASSQQIGDYEQYF. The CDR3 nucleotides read TGCGCCAGCAGCCAACAGATCGGGGACTACGAGCAGTACTTC.

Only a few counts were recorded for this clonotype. The CDR3: CASSYYHRTDEQYF. In nucleotides, the CDR3 is TGTGCCAGCAGTTATTATCACCGGACAGACGAGCAGTACTTC. The chain has TRBV6-6 and TRBJ2-7; possible D gene TRBD1, 6 bases. Germline loops: CDR1 MNHNY, CDR2 SVGAGI (reference sequence). Trimming stripped 3 bases from V and 5 bases from J, with 14 bases between. This CDR3 has 14 amino acids.

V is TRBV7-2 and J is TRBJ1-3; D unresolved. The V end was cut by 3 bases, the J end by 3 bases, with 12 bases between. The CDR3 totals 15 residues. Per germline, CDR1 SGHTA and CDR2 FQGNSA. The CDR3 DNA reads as TGTGCCAGCAGCTTCTTCGGCGCGGTTGGAAACACCATATATTTT. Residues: CASSFFGAVGNTIYF.